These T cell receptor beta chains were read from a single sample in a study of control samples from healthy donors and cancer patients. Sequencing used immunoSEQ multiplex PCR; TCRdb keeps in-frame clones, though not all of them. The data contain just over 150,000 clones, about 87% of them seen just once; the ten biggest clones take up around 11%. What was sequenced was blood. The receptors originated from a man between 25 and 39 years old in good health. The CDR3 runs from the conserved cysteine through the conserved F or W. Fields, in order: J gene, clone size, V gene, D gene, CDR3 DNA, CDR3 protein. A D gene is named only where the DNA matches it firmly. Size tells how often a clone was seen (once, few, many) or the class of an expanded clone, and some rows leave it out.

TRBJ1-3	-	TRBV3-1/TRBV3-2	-	TGTGCCAGCAGCCCCGGGGGGGACGGAAACACCATATATTTT	CASSPGGDGNTIYF
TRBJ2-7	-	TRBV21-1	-	TGTGCCAGCAGCAAAAATGCCCCGGCTGCCTACGAGCAGTACTTC	CASSKNAPAAYEQYF
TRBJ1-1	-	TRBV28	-	TGTGCCAGCAGTGGAGGCCTTGTATCTTTCTTT	CASSGGLVSFF
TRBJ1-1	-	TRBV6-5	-	TGTGCCAGCAGTTATCAGAGACAGACAAACACTGAAGCTTTCTTT	CASSYQRQTNTEAFF
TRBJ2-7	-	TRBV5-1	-	TGCGCCAGCAATACCCTGCCGGGACAATCGGACCTTTCCTACGAGCAGTACTTC	CASNTLPGQSDLSYEQYF
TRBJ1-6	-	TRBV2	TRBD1	TGTGCCAGCAGGGCCACGACAGGGAGAAATTCACCCCTCCACTTT	CASRATTGRNSPLHF
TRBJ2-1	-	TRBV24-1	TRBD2	TGTGCCACCAGCCTTAGCGGGAACTCCTACAATGAGCAGTTCTTC	CATSLSGNSYNEQFF
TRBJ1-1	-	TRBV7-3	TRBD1	TGTGCCAGCAGCTTAGGTCCAGGGACAGGCACTGAAGCTTTCTTT	CASSLGPGTGTEAFF
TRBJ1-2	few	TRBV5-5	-	TGTGCCAGCACGCCAACAGAGTATACTAACTATGGCTACACCTTC	CASTPTEYTNYGYTF
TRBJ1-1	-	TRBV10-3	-	TGTGCCATCAGAACGTTTTGGGTTGGTAATTCTGAAGCTTTCTTT	CAIRTFWVGNSEAFF
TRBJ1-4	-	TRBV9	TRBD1	TGTGCCAGCAGCCCTCGAGGGGGCAGCGGTGAAAAACTGTTTTTT	CASSPRGGSGEKLFF
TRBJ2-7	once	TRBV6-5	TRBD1	TGTGCCAGCAGACCCCAAGGGGACAGAATGTACGAGCAGTACTTC	CASRPQGDRMYEQYF
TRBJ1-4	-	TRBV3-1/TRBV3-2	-	TGTGCCAGCCAACGACAGGAGAATGAAAAACTGTTTTTT	CASQRQENEKLFF
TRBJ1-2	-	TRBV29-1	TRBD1	TGCAGCGTCCCCGCCCATGGACAGGGGACGGTAGGTGGCTACACCTTC	CSVPAHGQGTVGGYTF
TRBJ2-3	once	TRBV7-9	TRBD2	TGTGCCAGCAGCTTAGCGGGGGGGTTCACAGATACGCAGTATTTT	CASSLAGGFTDTQYF
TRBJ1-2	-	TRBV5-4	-	TGTGCCAGCAGCGACAGAAGCTATGGCTACACCTTC	CASSDRSYGYTF
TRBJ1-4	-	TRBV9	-	TGTGCCAGCAGCCCTAGTCCCCAGGGAATTAATGAAAAACTGTTTTTT	CASSPSPQGINEKLFF
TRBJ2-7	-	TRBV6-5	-	TGTGCCAGCAGTTACTCGGGAGAGCAGTACTTC	CASSYSGEQYF
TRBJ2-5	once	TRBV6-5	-	TGTGCCAGCAGTCCCCGAGGGGGGGTTCAAGAGACCCAGTACTTC	CASSPRGGVQETQYF
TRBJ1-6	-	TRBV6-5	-	TGTGCCAGCAGTTACTCCAGTCCAGGGGAATCACCCCTCCACTTT	CASSYSSPGESPLHF
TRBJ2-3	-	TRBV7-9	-	TGTGCCAGCACCGGAGGGGGCCTAAGCTCAGATACGCAGTATTTT	CASTGGGLSSDTQYF
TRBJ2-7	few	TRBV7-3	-	TGTGCCAGCAGCCCGGATGAGCCTTCGCTGGGGGGAGAGCAGTACTTC	CASSPDEPSLGGEQYF
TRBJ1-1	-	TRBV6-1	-	TGTGCCAGCAGTGACGGACGGTTGAACACTGAAGCTTTCTTT	CASSDGRLNTEAFF
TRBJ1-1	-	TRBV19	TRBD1	TGTGCCAGTACCCTGCAGGGGGTTCGGGACACTGAAGCTTTCTTT	CASTLQGVRDTEAFF
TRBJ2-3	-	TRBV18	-	TGTGCCAGCTCACACCCCGGGCGGAGCACAGATACGCAGTATTTT	CASSHPGRSTDTQYF
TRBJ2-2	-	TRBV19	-	TGTGCCAGTATACACAGATATGACACCGGGGAGCTGTTTTTT	CASIHRYDTGELFF
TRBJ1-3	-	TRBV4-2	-	TGTGCCAGCAGCCAAGGAGGGGTATTCGGCTCTGGAAACACCATATATTTT	CASSQGGVFGSGNTIYF
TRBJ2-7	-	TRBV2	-	TGTGCCACGACAGTTTCCTACGAGCAGTACTTC	CATTVSYEQYF
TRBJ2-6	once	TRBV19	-	TGTGCCAGTAGTGCCCCAGGGGCCGGGGCCAACGTCCTGACTTTC	CASSAPGAGANVLTF
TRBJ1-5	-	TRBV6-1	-	TGTGCCAGCAGTGAAGTCCTTACTCCGGTTAGACGGGGGCCCCAGCATTTT	CASSEVLTPVRRGPQHF
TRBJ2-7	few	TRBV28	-	TGTGCCAGCAGTTTAGCCGACACGGGGTCGTACTTC	CASSLADTGSYF
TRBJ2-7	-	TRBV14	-	TGTGCCAGCAGCCAAGATCGGGGCGGCTACGAGCAGTACTTC	CASSQDRGGYEQYF
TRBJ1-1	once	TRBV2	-	TGTGCCACCCGTAGGCAGGGAGGTACTGAAGCTTTCTTT	CATRRQGGTEAFF
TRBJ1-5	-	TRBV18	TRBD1	TGTGCCAGCTCACCTCTACCGGGCGGGGGGACAGGGGCCAATCAGCCCCAGCATTTT	CASSPLPGGGTGANQPQHF
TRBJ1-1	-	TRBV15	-	TGTGCCACCAGCAGCAGGAGGGACCTGCTCATGAACACTGAAGCTTTCTTT	CATSSRRDLLMNTEAFF
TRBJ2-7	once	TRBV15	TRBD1	TGTGCCACCAGCGGGGGTTTTAATCAGGGGGAGTCCCCTTACGAGCAGTACTTC	CATSGGFNQGESPYEQYF
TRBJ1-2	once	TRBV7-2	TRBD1	TGTGCCAGCAGACTCGGGACAGTCGACTATGGCTACACCTTC	CASRLGTVDYGYTF
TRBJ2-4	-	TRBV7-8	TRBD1	TGTGCCAGCAGCTTCGACAGGGCGTTTGACATTCAGTACTTC	CASSFDRAFDIQYF
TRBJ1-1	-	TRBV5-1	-	TGCGCCAGCAGCTTGGACAGGGCCACTGAAGCTTTCTTT	CASSLDRATEAFF
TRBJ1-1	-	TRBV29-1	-	TGCAGCGTTGTATTAGGGGTCGGCACTGAAGCTTTCTTT	CSVVLGVGTEAFF
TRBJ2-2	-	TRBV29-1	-	TGCAGCGTTTTGACAGAAGCGAACACCGGGGAGCTGTTTTTT	CSVLTEANTGELFF
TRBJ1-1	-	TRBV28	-	TGTGCCAGCAGTTTAACGGGAGGCGGGCACACTGAAGCTTTCTTT	CASSLTGGGHTEAFF
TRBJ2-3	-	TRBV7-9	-	TGTGCCAGCAGCAGGTTCACGGGGAGCACAGATACGCAGTATTTT	CASSRFTGSTDTQYF
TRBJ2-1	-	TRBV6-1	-	TGTGCCAGCAGTGAACCCGGGTTCTCGATCTACAATGAGCAGTTCTTC	CASSEPGFSIYNEQFF
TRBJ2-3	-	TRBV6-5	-	TGTGCCAGCGAAAAGGGCAGCGGGGATACGCAGTATTTT	CASEKGSGDTQYF
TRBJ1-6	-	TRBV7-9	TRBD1	TGTGCCAGCAGCCGGGACAGCGATAATTCACCCCTCCACTTT	CASSRDSDNSPLHF
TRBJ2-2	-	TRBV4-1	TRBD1	TGCGCCAGCGGCCTTTCCGGGACAGGGAGAAACGGGGAGCTGTTTTTT	CASGLSGTGRNGELFF
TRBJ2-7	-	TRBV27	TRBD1	TGTGCCAGCAGCTGGACAGGGAAGAGGTACGAGCAGTACTTC	CASSWTGKRYEQYF
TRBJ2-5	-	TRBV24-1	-	TGTGCCACCAGTGACCCGAGGACAGCGGCACTCCAAGAGACCCAGTACTTC	CATSDPRTAALQETQYF
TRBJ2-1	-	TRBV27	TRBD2	TGTGCCAGCAGGCCGAATAGCGGGAGTGGATACAATGAGCAGTTCTTC	CASRPNSGSGYNEQFF